The 26 T cell receptor beta chains reported below all come from one sample, sequenced in a study of spatial heterogeneity in lung cancer. TCRdb reanalysed the 5' RACE reads using MiXCR and keeps one entry per CDR3 protein. The table shows fewer than 100,000 distinct CDR3 sequences, with around 19% occurring only once. Time point indicated: blood at routine non-recurrence follow-up after resection. The sequencing here drew on PBMCs, taken at follow-up. These receptors were taken from a male donor with early-stage non-small cell lung cancer.

This clonotype was found a few times. This chain joins TRBV7-2 and TRBJ2-7; 7 bases match TRBD1. The CDR3 contains 15 residues. The junction had 10 bases not matched to a gene; V was cut back by 6 bases and J by 2 bases. Germline V lookup: CDR1 SGHTA, CDR2 FQGNSA. The CDR3 sequence is CASRQTRDSTYEQYF. CDR3 DNA sequence: TGTGCCAGCAGACAAACCCGGGACAGTACCTACGAGCAGTACTTC.

V and J are TRBV29-1 and TRBJ2-1; TRBD1 aligns across 8 bases. The junction had 13 bases not matched to a gene; V was cut back by 2 bases and J by 7 bases. CDR3 length: 16 amino acids. Germline V gives CDR1 SQVTM, CDR2 ANQGSEA. The CDR3 region has the DNA TGCAGCGTTGAAACCACATCCGGGACAGGTTCGAATGAGCAGTTCTTC. This sequence encodes CSVETTSGTGSNEQFF.

This clonotype was picked up a small number of times. The CDR3 protein is CASSIVQGDSYNEQFF. CDR3 coding DNA: TGTGCCAGTAGTATAGTCCAGGGGGACAGCTACAATGAGCAGTTCTTC. The chain carries TRBV19 and TRBJ2-1; 7 nucleotides line up with TRBD1. Trimming cost V 1 base and J 3 bases; bases outside gene matches: 6. The CDR3 is made up of 16 amino acids. The germline gives CDR1 LNHDA, CDR2 SQIVND (reference sequence).

The chain employs TRBV5-6 and TRBJ2-7; 7 bases are a match to TRBD1. J was trimmed by 3 bases and V by 4 bases; bases with no gene match: 7. The CDR3 consists of 14 residues. CDR1 and CDR2 (germline): SGHDT, YYEEEE. CDR3 sequence: CASSTGQRLYEQYF. CDR3 in DNA: TGTGCCAGCAGCACGGGACAGCGGCTCTACGAGCAGTACTTC.

Only a few counts were recorded for this clonotype. This chain joins TRBV7-2 and TRBJ2-7; D possibly corresponds to TRBD1 (5 bases). CDR3 length: 14 amino acids. V was clipped by 1 base and J by 4 bases, with 11 bases between them. CDR1 SGHTA and CDR2 FQGNSA come from the germline V gene. The CDR3 region has the DNA TGTGCCAGCAGCTTAGGAGGCCAGGGATACGAGCAGTACGTC. Protein sequence: CASSLGGQGYEQYV.

The chain carries TRBV6-2 or TRBV6-3 and TRBJ1-5; possibly TRBD1 for D (6 bases). The CDR3 loop spans 15 amino acids. The germline V and J ends were trimmed by 4 bases and 0 bases, with 10 bases remaining between them. Germline V CDR1 and CDR2: MNHEY, SVGEGT. CDR3 protein: CASSWTTGSNQPQHF. DNA of the CDR3: TGTGCCAGCAGTTGGACGACAGGTAGCAATCAGCCCCAGCATTTT.

This clonotype was picked up many times. The V gene is TRBV10-3, the J gene TRBJ1-1; D is perhaps TRBD1 (5 bases). This CDR3 spans 13 amino acids. In germline, CDR1 is ENHRY, CDR2 SYGVKD. V lost 6 bases and J 1 base, leaving 9 bases between the germline ends. For the CDR3, the DNA is TGTGCCATCAGGGGGCTCGGGAACACTGAAGCTTTCTTT. It translates to CAIRGLGNTEAFF.

This clonotype turned up a few times. V gene TRBV7-8 combines with J gene TRBJ1-6, with D unresolved. From germline, CDR1 is SGHVS and CDR2 FQNEAQ. The CDR3 runs 14 residues. V lost 2 bases, J lost 1 base, and 3 bases lay in between. The DNA of the CDR3 is TGTGCCAGCAGCTTACGGTCCTATAATTCACCCCTCCACTTT. The encoded protein is CASSLRSYNSPLHF. Full variable domain (missing parts from reference TRBV7-8 and TRBJ1-6): GAGVSQSPRYKVAKRGQDVALRCDPISGHVSLFWYQQALGQGPEFLTYFQNEAQLDKSGLPSDRFFAERPEGSVSTLKIQRTQQEDSAVYLCASSLRSYNSPLHFGNGTRLTVT.

Ten or more counts support this clonotype. This chain joins TRBV24-1 and TRBJ2-1; 8 bases are shared with TRBD2. The CDR3 is 15 residues long. Germline V CDR1 and CDR2: KGHDR, SFDVKD. Unmatched junction bases numbered 4, after V lost 4 bases and J lost 3 bases. DNA for the CDR3: TGTGCCACCAGTGAGAGCGGGAGCGACTACAATGAGCAGTTCTTC. Residues: CATSESGSDYNEQFF.

In this sample, this clonotype turned up many times. The rearrangement links TRBV5-1 to TRBJ2-3; D unclear. The CDR3 length is 12 residues. Trimming stripped 4 bases from V and 4 bases from J, with 7 bases between. CDR1 SGHRS and CDR2 YFSETQ come from the germline V gene. CDR3 sequence reads: CASSLASDTQYF. The CDR3 DNA reads as TGCGCCAGCAGCCTCGCCTCAGATACGCAGTATTTT.

This clonotype was counted between two and nine times. The chain carries TRBV7-6 and TRBJ2-4; no clear D gene. Germline assignment: CDR1 SGHVS and CDR2 FNYEAQ. This CDR3 is 14 amino acids long. The ends were cut back, 4 bases at V and 9 bases at J, with 16 bases in the middle. The CDR3 coding sequence is TGTGCCAGCAGCTACAACCCCCTAGATGGCATTCAGTACTTC. Translated: CASSYNPLDGIQYF.

The V call is TRBV6-1, the J call TRBJ2-5, with D maybe TRBD1 (6 bases). This CDR3 region has 14 residues. CDR1 MNHNS and CDR2 SASEGT come from the germline V gene. Trimming stripped 4 bases from V and 1 base from J, with 10 bases between. The CDR3 reads CASSVRTAQETQYF. CDR3 bases: TGTGCCAGCAGTGTTCGGACAGCCCAAGAGACCCAGTACTTC.

This clonotype has only a few counts. This sequence joins TRBV12-3 or TRBV12-4 and TRBJ2-7; 7 nucleotides match TRBD1. After removal of 4 bases from V and 3 bases from J, the junction contained 6 bases not matched to a gene. The CDR3 covers 14 residues. The CDR3 nucleotides read TGTGCCAGCAGTTCCTCAGGGGGAGACTACGAGCAGTACTTC. Encoded protein: CASSSSGGDYEQYF.

This chain connects TRBV20-1 to TRBJ1-4, with 9 nucleotides matching TRBD1. V lost 3 bases, J lost 4 bases, and 9 bases stayed unmatched. Germline CDR1 reads DFQATT; CDR2 reads SNEGSKA (reference sequence). The CDR3 is 16 residues long. In DNA form, the CDR3 reads TGCAGTGCTAGTCCCCGGGACAGGGAGGTTAATGAAAAACTGTTTTTT. Its protein is CSASPRDREVNEKLFF.

The rearrangement uses TRBV20-1 and TRBJ1-1; D call uncertain. The CDR3 spans 13 residues. V was clipped by 1 base and J by 2 bases, with 8 bases between them. The germline gives CDR1 DFQATT, CDR2 SNEGSKA (reference sequence). Here the CDR3 reads CSARVAVNTEAFF. CDR3 nucleotide sequence: TGCAGTGCTAGAGTAGCAGTAAACACTGAAGCTTTCTTT.

CDR3 protein: CASSYYPAGEGYNEQFF. In DNA form, the CDR3 reads TGTGCCAGCAGTTACTATCCAGCGGGCGAGGGTTACAATGAGCAGTTCTTC. The chain uses TRBV6-2 or TRBV6-3 and TRBJ2-1; TRBD2 is a possible D gene (6 bases). Germline CDR1 MNHEY, CDR2 SVGEGT. The ends were cut back, 1 base at V and 4 bases at J, with 17 bases in the middle. The CDR3 runs to 17 residues.

This clonotype came up a few times. The chain has TRBV14 and TRBJ2-7; tentative D call: TRBD1 (5 bases). V shed 0 bases and J shed 6 bases, with 15 bases lying between them. This CDR3 contains 15 residues. Per germline, CDR1 SGHDN and CDR2 FVKESK. CDR3 in DNA: TGTGCCAGCAGCCAAGATTCCGCCAGGGCGAGCGAGCAGTACGTC. Translating it yields CASSQDSARASEQYV.

V and J are TRBV27 and TRBJ1-1; D unresolved. CDR3 length equals 13 residues. The V gene lost 5 bases and the J gene lost 1 base, with 8 bases spanning the gap. Per germline, CDR1 MNHEY and CDR2 SMNVEV (reference sequence). The CDR3 spells CASSPTENTEAFF. CDR3 nucleotide sequence: TGTGCCAGCAGTCCAACAGAGAACACTGAAGCTTTCTTT.

Only a few counts were recorded for this clonotype. The rearrangement joins TRBV2 to TRBJ2-2; no firm D call. Germline V CDR1 and CDR2: SNHLY, FYNNEI. Trimming removed 9 bases at V and 0 bases at J, with 5 bases between. The CDR3 runs to 12 residues. As DNA, the CDR3 is TGTGCCAGTTGTACGAACACCGGGGAGCTGTTTTTT. Translating gives CASCTNTGELFF. Looking up the rest from reference TRBV2 and TRBJ2-2 gives the full variable domain: EPEVTQTPSHQVTQMGQEVILRCVPISNHLYFYWYRQILGQKVEFLVSFYNNEISEKSEIFDDQFSVERPDGSNFTLKIRSTKLEDSAMYFCASCTNTGELFFGEGSRLTVL.

This clonotype has only a few counts. The chain couples TRBV9 to TRBJ1-1; TRBD1 matches 8 bases. V lost 5 bases and J lost 1; bases outside the gene matches: 4. The CDR3 is made up of 14 amino acids. Germline CDR1 and CDR2: SGDLS and YYNGEE. CDR3 sequence (DNA): TGTGCCAGCAGTGTACAGGGGGGGAACACTGAAGCTTTCTTT. Its translation: CASSVQGGNTEAFF.

The chain joins TRBV12-3 or TRBV12-4 to TRBJ2-7; TRBD2 might be the D (6 bases). Trimming removed 0 bases at V and 6 bases at J, with 12 bases between. CDR3 length: 14 amino acids. The CDR3 coding sequence is TGTGCCAGCAGTTTAGCCACTCGGGGGACCGAGCAGTACTTC. Translated: CASSLATRGTEQYF.

This clonotype was seen only a few times. The chain is built from TRBV11-2 and TRBJ1-4, with D unresolved. The CDR3 loop spans 14 amino acids. V lost 2 bases and J lost 5, with 9 bases in between. CDR1 is SGHAT, CDR2 FQNNGV, per germline. CDR3 sequence reads: CASSLSRNNEKLFF. CDR3 nucleotides: TGTGCCAGCAGCTTAAGCAGGAACAATGAAAAACTGTTTTTT. Using reference TRBV11-2 and TRBJ1-4 for the parts outside the CDR3, the full variable domain is EAGVAQSPRYKIIEKRQSVAFWCNPISGHATLYWYQQILGQGPKLLIQFQNNGVVDDSQLPKDRFSAERLKGVDSTLKIQPAKLEDSAVYLCASSLSRNNEKLFFGSGTQLSVL.

The V and J genes are TRBV7-2 and TRBJ2-1, with unresolved D. Trimming cost V 1 base and J 14 bases, with 9 bases left between them. Germline-derived CDR1 and CDR2 are SGHTA and FQGNSA. The CDR3 length is 11 residues. DNA of the CDR3: TGTGCCAGCAGCTTAGGTCAGTCGAAGTTCTTC. Its protein product is CASSLGQSKFF.

The genes are TRBV19 and TRBJ1-1, with D possibly TRBD1 on 6 matching bases. V lost 7 bases, J lost 7 bases, and 19 bases lay in between. Looked up from germline, CDR1 is LNHDA and CDR2 is SQIVND (reference sequence). The CDR3 runs to 14 residues. The CDR3 region is CASIIGGSGGEAFF. The CDR3 nucleotides read TGTGCCAGTATAATTGGGGGCAGTGGGGGTGAAGCTTTCTTT. Full variable domain (remainder filled in from reference TRBV19 and TRBJ1-1): DGGITQSPKYLFRKEGQNVTLSCEQNLNHDAMYWYRQDPGQGLRLIYYSQIVNDFQKGDIAEGYSVSREKKESFPLTVTSAQKNPTAFYLCASIIGGSGGEAFFGQGTRLTVV.

This clonotype has a count of ten or more. The gene calls are TRBV12-3 or TRBV12-4 and TRBJ2-6; maybe TRBD2 (5 bases). The CDR3 is 17 residues long. Trimming stripped 2 bases from V and 2 bases from J, with 13 bases between. The DNA of the CDR3 is TGTGCCAGCAGTTTAATCGGGGTGAGGACTGGGGCCAACGTCCTGACTTTC. As protein: CASSLIGVRTGANVLTF.

The V call is TRBV5-5, the J call TRBJ2-2; 13 bases are a match to TRBD2. Germline V lookup: CDR1 SGHKS, CDR2 YYEKEE (reference sequence). The CDR3 length is 16 residues. V shed 7 bases and J 6 bases; nucleotides not matched to a gene: 9. The CDR3 region has the DNA TGTGCCAGCGGAACTAGCGGGAGGGTTCTGGCCGGGGAGCTGTTTTTT. This gives the protein CASGTSGRVLAGELFF. Full variable domain (remainder filled in from reference TRBV5-5 and TRBJ2-2): DAGVTQSPTHLIKTRGQQVTLRCSPISGHKSVSWYQQVLGQGPQFIFQYYEKEERGRGNFPDRFSARQFPNYSSELNVNALLLGDSALYLCASGTSGRVLAGELFFGEGSRLTVL.